A selection of T cell receptor beta chains follows, all from one sample in a study of blood T cell repertoires in COVID-19. Libraries were prepared by immunoSEQ multiplex PCR; TCRdb keeps only in-frame clonotypes and omits some of them. This table holds a few hundred thousand clones, around 80% found once. Sequencing used peripheral blood. These receptors came from a woman of 80 years or more with acute or convalescent COVID-19. CDR3s include the opening cysteine and the closing phenylalanine or tryptophan. A D gene is named only where the DNA matches it firmly. Expanded clones are given a class, and other clones once, few, many or no size at all.

d_gene	abundance	j_gene	v_gene	CDR3nt	CDR3aa
.	.	TRBJ2-1	TRBV27	TGTGCCAGCAGTTTTCTGCAATACCGGACAGACTCCTACAATGAGCAGTTCTTC	CASSFLQYRTDSYNEQFF
TRBD1	once	TRBJ1-1	TRBV7-2	TGTGCCAGCAGCTTTTCCGGGACAGGGGAAGCTTTCTTT	CASSFSGTGEAFF
.	few	TRBJ2-3	TRBV7-9	TGTGCCAGCAGTGTAGGGGCAGGGGTCTCAGATACGCAGTATTTT	CASSVGAGVSDTQYF
TRBD1	.	TRBJ2-7	TRBV6-2/TRBV6-3	TGTGCCAGCAGCCTCTCCCTGTCTGGGACAGGGGGTTACGAGCAGTACTTC	CASSLSLSGTGGYEQYF
.	few	TRBJ2-7	TRBV29-1	TGCAGCGTTGAAGAACAGGGTCAGGGATCCGGGCAGTACTTC	CSVEEQGQGSGQYF
.	.	TRBJ2-7	TRBV5-1	TGCGCCAGGAACGTTGACAGGAGCTCCTTTACCGAGCTTACCCAGTACTTC	CARNVDRSSFTELTQYF
.	.	TRBJ2-2	TRBV4-1	TGCGCCAGCAGCCAAGTTTACACAGGCCTAAACGGGGAGCTGTTTTTT	CASSQVYTGLNGELFF
.	many	TRBJ2-5	TRBV9	TGTGCCAGCAGCGTAGCACCTATGGAGGGAGAGACCCAGTACTTC	CASSVAPMEGETQYF
.	.	TRBJ1-4	TRBV6-1	TGTGCCAGCAGGTTACAGTCTGCAACTAATGAAAAACTGTTTTTT	CASRLQSATNEKLFF
.	.	TRBJ1-1	TRBV7-8	TGTGCCAGCAGCTTAGTCGCCGGACAGAAGTTCACTGAAGCTTTCTTT	CASSLVAGQKFTEAFF
TRBD1	.	TRBJ2-7	TRBV24-1	TGTGCCACCAGTGATTCCGTGACAGGGGGATTATACGAGCAGTACTTC	CATSDSVTGGLYEQYF
TRBD2	.	TRBJ2-3	TRBV5-1	TGCGCCAGCAGCTTGAATAGCGGGAAGGTAGATACGCAGTATTTT	CASSLNSGKVDTQYF
.	.	TRBJ2-3	TRBV2	TGTGCCAGCAGTCGACAGGCCCTCACAGATACGCAGTATTTT	CASSRQALTDTQYF
.	.	TRBJ1-5	TRBV19	TGTGCCAGTCGCCAGGGAGGTATAATTCAGCCCCAGCATTTT	CASRQGGIIQPQHF
TRBD2	once	TRBJ2-7	TRBV19	TGTGCCAGTAGTACAAGAGTAGCCCAGGGAGGGTACGAGCAGTACTTC	CASSTRVAQGGYEQYF
.	.	TRBJ2-3	TRBV7-8	TGTGCCAGCAGCTCCCGGGACTTAACAGATACGCAGTATTTT	CASSSRDLTDTQYF
.	.	TRBJ1-2	TRBV29-1	TGCAGCGTTGAGAACAGGGAGAGGGATGGCTACACCTTC	CSVENRERDGYTF
.	few	TRBJ1-1	TRBV11-2	TGTGCCAGCAGCTCTTTCACTGAAGCTTTCTTT	CASSSFTEAFF
.	.	TRBJ1-6	TRBV5-5	TGTGCCAGCAGCTTCGCAGGGGAAAATTCACCCCTCCACTTT	CASSFAGENSPLHF
.	once	TRBJ2-6	TRBV18	TGTGCCAGCTCATCTAAGGGAGAGATCTCTGGGGCCAACGTCCTGACTTTC	CASSSKGEISGANVLTF
.	.	TRBJ1-1	TRBV5-4	TGTGCCAGCAGCTTCGTAGACAGGAGCAATGAAGCTTTCTTT	CASSFVDRSNEAFF
TRBD2	.	TRBJ2-1	TRBV6-4	TGTGCCAGCAGTGACCGGGGGACTACTTTATCTGAGGAGCAGTTCTTC	CASSDRGTTLSEEQFF
.	.	TRBJ2-7	TRBV28	TGTGCCAGCACCCAAGGAGGGACTCGACTCTACGAGCAGTACTTC	CASTQGGTRLYEQYF
TRBD1	.	TRBJ2-5	TRBV5-8	TGTGCCAGCAGCCGGGGACAGCTGGGAGAGACCCAGTACTTC	CASSRGQLGETQYF
TRBD1	.	TRBJ2-1	TRBV4-1	TGCGCCAGCAGCCAAGATGACAGGGACAATGAGCAGTTCTTC	CASSQDDRDNEQFF
.	.	TRBJ1-1	TRBV6-2/TRBV6-3	TGTGCCAGCAGTTACTCCTTGTCGAACACTGAAGCTTTCTTT	CASSYSLSNTEAFF
TRBD2	.	TRBJ2-5	TRBV7-6	TGTGCCAGCAGCTCGCCTAGCGGGGTCCACCAAGAGACCCAGTACTTC	CASSSPSGVHQETQYF
.	.	TRBJ2-3	TRBV7-6	TGTGCCAGCAGCTTAACTCCTGCGGGTACAGATACGCAGTATTTT	CASSLTPAGTDTQYF
.	.	TRBJ2-1	TRBV7-9	TGTGCCAGCAGTCCAGTGGGGACTTACACCTACAATGAGCAGTTCTTC	CASSPVGTYTYNEQFF
.	.	TRBJ2-5	TRBV2	TGTGCCAGCAGCCCCCGAGAGACCCAGTACTTC	CASSPRETQYF
TRBD2	once	TRBJ2-1	TRBV5-1	TGCGCCAGCAGCTTGGGACTAGCGGGAGTCGATGAGCAGTTCTTC	CASSLGLAGVDEQFF
TRBD2	.	TRBJ2-5	TRBV2	TGTGCCAGCCGTCCGGGACTAGCGGGAGAGACCCAGTACTTC	CASRPGLAGETQYF
.	.	TRBJ1-3	TRBV27	TGTGCCAGCAGACAGGACGCCGGCTCTGGAAACACCATATATTTT	CASRQDAGSGNTIYF
TRBD1	once	TRBJ1-5	TRBV18	TGTGCCAGCTCACTTACCGGGACAGGGGTCGTAGGCAATCAGCCCCAGCATTTT	CASSLTGTGVVGNQPQHF
TRBD1	few	TRBJ1-6	TRBV28	TGTGCCAGCACCACCACAGGGGACTCCTATAATTCACCCCTCCACTTT	CASTTTGDSYNSPLHF
.	.	TRBJ1-6	TRBV11-3	TGTGCCAGCAGCTTCGGGGACTCCTATAATTCACCCCTCCACTTT	CASSFGDSYNSPLHF
TRBD2	.	TRBJ2-4	TRBV18	TGTGCCAGCTCACCAAGAGAGGGACTAGAGTATGACATTCAGTACTTC	CASSPREGLEYDIQYF
.	once	TRBJ2-3	TRBV9	TGTGCCAGCAGCCTCGAGGTCACAGATACGCAGTATTTT	CASSLEVTDTQYF
TRBD2	.	TRBJ2-3	TRBV5-6	TGTGCCAGCAGCGGCGGACTAGCGGGGGGGCGAGATACGCAGTATTTT	CASSGGLAGGRDTQYF
TRBD1	.	TRBJ2-4	TRBV28	TGTGCCAGCAGTCTCCGGGACAGCGAAAACATTCAGTACTTC	CASSLRDSENIQYF
.	.	TRBJ2-2	TRBV7-6	TGTGCCAGCAGGGCCCGGGGGAGTCTGAACACCGGGGAGCTGTTTTTT	CASRARGSLNTGELFF
.	.	TRBJ1-1	TRBV2	TGTGCCAGCAAGCGGGGCACTGAAGCTTTCTTT	CASKRGTEAFF
TRBD1	.	TRBJ1-2	TRBV10-3	TGTGCCATCAGTGGAATCACAGGGGGGGAGGGCTACACCTTC	CAISGITGGEGYTF
TRBD1	few	TRBJ1-1	TRBV2	TGTGCCAGCAGTGAACAAGGGACAGGAGGCACTGAAGCTTTCTTT	CASSEQGTGGTEAFF
TRBD2	.	TRBJ2-2	TRBV4-3	TGCGCCAGCAGCCAAGACGCTAGCGGGGGGGCCTTCGCCGGGGAGCTGTTTTTT	CASSQDASGGAFAGELFF
.	.	TRBJ1-5	TRBV13	TGTGCCAGCAGCCGGGGGGCCGGGAGCAATCAGCCCCAGCATTTT	CASSRGAGSNQPQHF
TRBD1	.	TRBJ1-1	TRBV6-5	TGTGCCAGCAGAAAATCGACAGGGGCCACTGAAGCTTTCTTT	CASRKSTGATEAFF
.	.	TRBJ2-7	TRBV7-2	TGTGCCAGCAGCTTAGTCTCTTACTACGAGCAGTACTTC	CASSLVSYYEQYF
TRBD1	.	TRBJ1-2	TRBV4-1	TGCGCCAGCAGCCAAGGCCCGGACAGGCACTATGGCTACACCTTC	CASSQGPDRHYGYTF
TRBD1	.	TRBJ1-3	TRBV18	TGTGCCAGCTCACCTGGACAGGGTGGAGGAAACACCATATATTTT	CASSPGQGGGNTIYF
.	.	TRBJ2-1	TRBV1	TGCACCAGCAGCCCTAGGGGGCGGGAGGAACGCTACAATGAGCAGTTCTTC	CTSSPRGREERYNEQFF
TRBD1	.	TRBJ1-2	TRBV18	TGTGCCAGCTCACTATCCCGGACAGGGGAGAATGGCTACACCTTC	CASSLSRTGENGYTF
.	.	TRBJ1-2	TRBV19	TGTGCCAGTAGTGTTCAGGTCAGGGACTTCTATGGCTACACCTTC	CASSVQVRDFYGYTF